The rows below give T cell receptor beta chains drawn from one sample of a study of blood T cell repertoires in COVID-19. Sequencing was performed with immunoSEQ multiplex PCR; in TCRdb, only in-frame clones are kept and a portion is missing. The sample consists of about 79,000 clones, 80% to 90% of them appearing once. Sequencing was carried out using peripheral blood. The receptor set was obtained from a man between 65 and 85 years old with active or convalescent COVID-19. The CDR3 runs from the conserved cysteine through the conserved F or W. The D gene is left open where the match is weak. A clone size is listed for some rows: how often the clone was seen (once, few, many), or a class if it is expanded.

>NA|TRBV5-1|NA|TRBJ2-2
CASSPTSNTGELFF
TGCGCCAGCAGCCCTACTAGTAACACCGGGGAGCTGTTTTTT
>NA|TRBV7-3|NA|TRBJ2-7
CASSLSWAPSYEQYF
TGTGCCAGCAGCTTATCATGGGCCCCCTCCTACGAGCAGTACTTC
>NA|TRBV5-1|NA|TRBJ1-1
CASSGGWEAFF
TGCGCCAGCAGCGGAGGATGGGAAGCTTTCTTT
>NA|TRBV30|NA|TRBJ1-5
CAWSGGDNQPQHF
TGTGCCTGGAGTGGGGGGGACAATCAGCCCCAGCATTTT
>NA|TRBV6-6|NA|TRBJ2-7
CASQVRWSEFYEQYF
TGTGCCAGCCAGGTCCGGTGGTCGGAATTCTACGAGCAGTACTTC
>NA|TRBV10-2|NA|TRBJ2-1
CASTAGWTYNEQFF
TGCGCCAGCACCGCAGGATGGACCTACAATGAGCAGTTCTTC
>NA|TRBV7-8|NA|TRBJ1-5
CASSGDYRGNQPQHF
TGTGCCAGCAGCGGCGATTACAGGGGCAATCAGCCCCAGCATTTT
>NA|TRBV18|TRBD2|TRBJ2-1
CASSPFGLAGAYNEQFF
TGTGCCAGCTCACCCTTCGGACTAGCGGGAGCCTACAATGAGCAGTTCTTC
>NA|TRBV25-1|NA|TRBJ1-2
CASSELGTGSNYGYTF
TGTGCCAGCAGTGAATTGGGCACAGGGAGCAACTATGGCTACACCTTC
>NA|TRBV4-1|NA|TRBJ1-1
CASRPGGGGSARKAFF
TGCGCCAGCAGACCCGGAGGGGGGGGCTCGGCGCGAAAAGCTTTCTTT
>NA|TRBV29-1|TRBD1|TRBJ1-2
CSVATGADANYGYTF
TGCAGCGTTGCGACAGGGGCTGATGCTAACTATGGCTACACCTTC
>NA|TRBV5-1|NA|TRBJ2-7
CASSFRQAAYHEQYF
TGCGCCAGCAGCTTTAGGCAAGCGGCCTACCACGAGCAGTACTTC
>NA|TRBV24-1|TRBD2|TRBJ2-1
CASGGNSYNEQFF
TGTGCCAGCGGGGGGAACTCCTACAATGAGCAGTTCTTC
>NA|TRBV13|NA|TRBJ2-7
CASSFAGTYEQYF
TGTGCCAGCAGCTTCGCAGGGACCTACGAGCAGTACTTC
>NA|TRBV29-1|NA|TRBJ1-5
CSVANGAGNQPQHF
TGCAGCGTCGCGAATGGGGCAGGCAATCAGCCCCAGCATTTT
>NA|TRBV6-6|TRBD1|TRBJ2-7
CASRLTGVEQYF
TGTGCCAGCAGATTGACAGGGGTCGAGCAGTACTTC
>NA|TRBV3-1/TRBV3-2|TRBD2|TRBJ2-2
CASSHTTSGRGELFF
TGTGCCAGCAGCCACACGACTAGCGGGAGGGGGGAGCTGTTTTTT
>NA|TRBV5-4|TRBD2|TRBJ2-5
CASSPGLAGARETQYF
TGTGCCAGCAGCCCGGGACTAGCGGGAGCGCGAGAGACCCAGTACTTC
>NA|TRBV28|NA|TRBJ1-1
CASRRWANTEAFF
TGTGCCAGCAGACGGTGGGCGAACACTGAAGCTTTCTTT
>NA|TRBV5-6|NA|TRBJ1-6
CASSLRLTGDNSPLHF
TGTGCCAGCAGCTTGAGGTTGACAGGTGATAATTCACCCCTCCACTTT
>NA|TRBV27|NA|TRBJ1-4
CASSSGGFEKLFF
TGTGCCAGCAGTTCTGGGGGCTTTGAAAAACTGTTTTTT
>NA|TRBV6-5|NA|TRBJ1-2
CASSYWAGDGYTF
TGTGCCAGCAGTTACTGGGCAGGGGATGGCTACACCTTC
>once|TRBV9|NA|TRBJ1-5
CASSIGGLVNQPQHF
TGTGCCAGCAGCATCGGCGGTCTGGTCAATCAGCCCCAGCATTTT
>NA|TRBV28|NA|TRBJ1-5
CASSRGPINQPQHF
TGTGCCAGCAGCCGGGGTCCTATCAATCAGCCCCAGCATTTT
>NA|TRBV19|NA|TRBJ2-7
CASSIGGPGSSYEQYF
TGTGCCAGTAGTATTGGCGGGCCCGGAAGCTCCTACGAGCAGTACTTC
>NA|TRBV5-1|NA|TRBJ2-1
CASSAGGVAYNEQFF
TGCGCCAGCAGCGCTGGGGGCGTTGCCTACAATGAGCAGTTCTTC
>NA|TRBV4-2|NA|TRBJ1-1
CASSPGGYATEAFF
TGTGCCAGCAGCCCGGGGGGTTATGCCACTGAAGCTTTCTTT
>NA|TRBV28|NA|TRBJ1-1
CASSPPHLNTEAFF
TGTGCCAGCAGCCCCCCACATTTGAACACTGAAGCTTTCTTT
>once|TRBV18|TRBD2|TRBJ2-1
CASSPGLAETGQFF
TGTGCCAGCTCACCAGGGCTAGCGGAAACCGGGCAGTTCTTC
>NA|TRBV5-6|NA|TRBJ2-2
CASSLIVPGELFF
TGTGCCAGCAGCCTGATAGTCCCCGGGGAGCTGTTTTTT
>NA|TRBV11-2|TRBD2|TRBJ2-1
CASSSHTGTTYNEQFF
TGTGCCAGCAGTTCCCATACCGGGACTACCTACAATGAGCAGTTCTTC
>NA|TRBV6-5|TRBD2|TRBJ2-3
CASSYYGGRDTQYF
TGTGCCAGCAGTTACTACGGGGGGAGAGATACGCAGTATTTT
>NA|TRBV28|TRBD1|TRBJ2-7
CAGASGTGRSEQYF
TGTGCCGGTGCATCCGGGACAGGGCGTAGCGAGCAGTACTTC
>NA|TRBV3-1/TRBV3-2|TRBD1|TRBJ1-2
CASSQVGTARGYTF
TGTGCCAGCAGCCAAGTAGGGACAGCAAGGGGCTACACCTTC
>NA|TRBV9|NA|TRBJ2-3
CASSVGVGVTDTQYF
TGTGCCAGCAGCGTAGGGGTCGGGGTTACAGATACGCAGTATTTT
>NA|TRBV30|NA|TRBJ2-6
CAWSLGGSGANVLTF
TGTGCCTGGAGTCTAGGTGGGTCCGGGGCCAACGTCCTGACTTTC
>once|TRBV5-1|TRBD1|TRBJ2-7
CASSGPGQGDEQYF
TGCGCCAGCAGCGGGCCGGGACAGGGAGACGAGCAGTACTTC
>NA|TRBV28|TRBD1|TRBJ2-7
CASEARQGRYEQYF
TGTGCCAGCGAAGCGAGACAGGGTCGGTACGAGCAGTACTTC
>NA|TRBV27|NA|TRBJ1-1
CASSFRSMNTEAFF
TGTGCCAGCAGTTTTCGGAGCATGAACACTGAAGCTTTCTTT
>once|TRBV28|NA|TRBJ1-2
CASSPRRTALYGYTF
TGTGCCAGCAGCCCCCGTCGGACAGCTCTCTATGGCTACACCTTC
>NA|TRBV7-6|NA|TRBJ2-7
CASSPSLSISSYEQYF
TGTGCCAGCAGCCCCTCCCTTTCGATCAGCTCCTACGAGCAGTACTTC
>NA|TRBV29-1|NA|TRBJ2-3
CSVVARASSDTQYF
TGCAGCGTTGTGGCTAGAGCGTCTTCAGATACGCAGTATTTT
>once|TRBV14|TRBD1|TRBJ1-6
CASSQRQGGSPLHF
TGTGCCAGCAGCCAAAGACAGGGGGGTTCACCCCTCCACTTT
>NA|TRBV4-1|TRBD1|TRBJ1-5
CASSQVRPGQDSNQPQHF
TGCGCCAGCAGCCAAGTGCGACCGGGACAGGATAGCAATCAGCCCCAGCATTTT
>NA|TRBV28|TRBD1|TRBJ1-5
CASSSDRGLFQPQHF
TGTGCCAGCAGTTCCGACAGGGGACTTTTTCAGCCCCAGCATTTT
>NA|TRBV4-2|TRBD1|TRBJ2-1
CASSLTGTGTDNEQFF
TGTGCCAGCAGCCTTACCGGGACAGGGACCGACAATGAGCAGTTCTTC
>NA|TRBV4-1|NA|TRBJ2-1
CASSQETARGNEQFF
TGCGCCAGCAGCCAGGAGACTGCGCGGGGCAATGAGCAGTTCTTC
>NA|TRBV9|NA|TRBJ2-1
CASSVGLGLYNEQFF
TGTGCCAGCAGCGTAGGACTAGGTCTATACAATGAGCAGTTCTTC
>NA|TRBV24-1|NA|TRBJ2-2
CATRSDSITGELFF
TGTGCCACCAGGTCCGACAGCATAACCGGGGAGCTGTTTTTT
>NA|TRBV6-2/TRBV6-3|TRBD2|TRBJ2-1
CASSPRLAGGPHEQFF
TGTGCCAGCAGTCCCAGACTAGCGGGAGGGCCCCATGAGCAGTTCTTC
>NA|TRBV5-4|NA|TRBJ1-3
CASSPPGGNTIYF
TGTGCCAGCAGCCCTCCAGGTGGAAACACCATATATTTT
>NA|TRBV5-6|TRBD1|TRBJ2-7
CASSFGTGLYEQYF
TGTGCCAGCAGCTTCGGGACAGGGCTCTACGAGCAGTACTTC
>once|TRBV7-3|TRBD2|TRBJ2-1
CASSSRALAGINEQFF
TGTGCCAGCAGCTCCAGGGCACTAGCGGGAATTAATGAGCAGTTCTTC
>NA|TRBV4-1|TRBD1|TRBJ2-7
CASSQVALQGTGYEQYF
TGCGCCAGCAGCCAAGTGGCGCTACAGGGGACCGGCTACGAGCAGTACTTC